This T cell receptor (beta chain) is from a study of tumor-infiltrating lymphocytes in localized non-small cell lung cancer. TCRdb keeps only in-frame clones here, not all; method: immunoSEQ multiplex PCR. The table has about 21,000 clones, over 70% seen once; the top ten hold approximately 3.6%. Trimming took 5 bases from V and 2 from J, leaving 13 bases between them. The CDR3 is made up of 15 amino acids. The V gene's germline CDR1 is SGHVS and CDR2 FQNEAQ. J is TRBJ1-5 and V is TRBV7-8, with D hard to call. The sequence came from a human donor with non-small cell lung cancer. Specimen: lung tumor tissue. The CDR3 protein is CASSGIPSGNQPQHF. The CDR3 DNA follows: TGTGCCAGCAGCGGGATACCTTCGGGCAATCAGCCCCAGCATTTT.